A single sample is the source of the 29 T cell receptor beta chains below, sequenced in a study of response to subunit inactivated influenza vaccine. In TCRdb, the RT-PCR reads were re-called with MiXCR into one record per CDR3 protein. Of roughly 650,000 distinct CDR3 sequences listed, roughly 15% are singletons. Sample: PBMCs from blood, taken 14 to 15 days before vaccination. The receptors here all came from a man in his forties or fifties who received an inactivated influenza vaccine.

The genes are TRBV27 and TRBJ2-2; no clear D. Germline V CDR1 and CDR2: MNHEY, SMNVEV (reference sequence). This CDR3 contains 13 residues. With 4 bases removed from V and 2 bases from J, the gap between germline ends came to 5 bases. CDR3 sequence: CASSSFNTGELFF. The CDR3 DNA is TGTGCCAGCAGTTCCTTTAACACCGGGGAGCTGTTTTTT.

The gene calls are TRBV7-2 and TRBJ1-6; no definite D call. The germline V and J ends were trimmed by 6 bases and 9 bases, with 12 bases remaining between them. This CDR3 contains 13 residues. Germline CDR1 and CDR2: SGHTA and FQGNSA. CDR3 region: CASSVLTLSPLHF. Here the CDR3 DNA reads TGTGCCAGCAGTGTCCTTACTCTTTCACCCCTCCACTTT.

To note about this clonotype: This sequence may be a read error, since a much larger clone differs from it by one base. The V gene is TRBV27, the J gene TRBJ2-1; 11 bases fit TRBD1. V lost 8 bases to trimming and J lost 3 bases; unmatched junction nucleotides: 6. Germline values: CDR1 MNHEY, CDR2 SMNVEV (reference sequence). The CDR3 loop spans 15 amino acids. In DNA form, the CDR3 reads TGTGCCAGCGGTTCCGGGACAGGGGGCTACAATGAGCAGTTCTTC. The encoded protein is CASGSGTGGYNEQFF.

In nucleotides, the CDR3 is TGTGCCATCAAGCAGAGTCCCTCCTACAATGAGCAGTTCTTC. This codes for CAIKQSPSYNEQFF. V and J are TRBV10-3 and TRBJ2-1; no definite D call. V dropped 7 bases and J dropped 0 bases, with 10 bases sitting between them. In germline, CDR1 is ENHRY, CDR2 SYGVKD. There are 14 residues in the CDR3.

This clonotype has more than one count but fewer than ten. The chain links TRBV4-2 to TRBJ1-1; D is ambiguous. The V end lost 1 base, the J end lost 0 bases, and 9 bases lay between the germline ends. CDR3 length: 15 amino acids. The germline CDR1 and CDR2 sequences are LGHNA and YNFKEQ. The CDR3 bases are TGTGCCAGCAGCCAAGTTCTCAGCATGAACACTGAAGCTTTCTTT. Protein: CASSQVLSMNTEAFF.

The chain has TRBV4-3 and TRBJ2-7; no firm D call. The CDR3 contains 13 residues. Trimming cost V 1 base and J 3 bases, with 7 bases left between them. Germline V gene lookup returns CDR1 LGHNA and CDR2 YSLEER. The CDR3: CASSQAPDYEQYF. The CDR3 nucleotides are TGCGCCAGCAGCCAAGCACCCGACTACGAGCAGTACTTC.

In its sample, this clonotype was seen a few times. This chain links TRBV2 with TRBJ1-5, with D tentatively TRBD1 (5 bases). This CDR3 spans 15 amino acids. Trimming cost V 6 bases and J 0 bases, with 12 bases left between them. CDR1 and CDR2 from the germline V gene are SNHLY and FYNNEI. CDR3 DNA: TGTGCCAGCAGCGGTCAGGGATCTAGCAATCAGCCCCAGCATTTT. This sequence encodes CASSGQGSSNQPQHF.

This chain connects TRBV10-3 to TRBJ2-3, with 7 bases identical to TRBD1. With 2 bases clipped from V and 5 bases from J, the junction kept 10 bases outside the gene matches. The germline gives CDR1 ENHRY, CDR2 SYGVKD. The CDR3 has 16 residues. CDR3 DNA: TGTGCCATCAGTGAGACCCATAAGGGGGCGGGAGATACGCAGTATTTT. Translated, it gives CAISETHKGAGDTQYF.

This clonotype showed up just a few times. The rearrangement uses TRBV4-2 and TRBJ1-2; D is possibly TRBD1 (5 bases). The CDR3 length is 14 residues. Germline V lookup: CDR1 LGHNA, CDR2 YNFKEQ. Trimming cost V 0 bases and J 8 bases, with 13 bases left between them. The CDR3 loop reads CASSQDRRAIGYTF. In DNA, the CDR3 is TGTGCCAGCAGCCAAGATCGCAGGGCAATAGGCTACACCTTC.

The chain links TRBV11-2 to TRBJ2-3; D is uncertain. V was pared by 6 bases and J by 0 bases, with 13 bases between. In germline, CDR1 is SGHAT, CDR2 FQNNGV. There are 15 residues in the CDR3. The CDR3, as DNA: TGTGCCAGCAGTATAGCCCCGGGCAGCACAGATACGCAGTATTTT. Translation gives CASSIAPGSTDTQYF.

CDR3 protein: CAWSEGAQEDTQYF. The DNA of the CDR3 is TGTGCCTGGAGCGAGGGGGCGCAGGAAGATACGCAGTATTTT. V usage is TRBV30 and J usage is TRBJ2-3, with 7 bases aligning to TRBD1. In germline, CDR1 is GTSNPN, CDR2 SVGIG (reference sequence). V lost 3 bases to trimming and J lost 5 bases; unmatched junction nucleotides: 8. This CDR3 is built from 14 residues.

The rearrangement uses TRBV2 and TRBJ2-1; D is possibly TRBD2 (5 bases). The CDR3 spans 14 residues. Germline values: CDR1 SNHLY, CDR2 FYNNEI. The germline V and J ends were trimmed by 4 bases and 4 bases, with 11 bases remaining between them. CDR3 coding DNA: TGTGCCAGCAGTGGTAGCGAGCCTTACAATGAGCAGTTCTTC. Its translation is CASSGSEPYNEQFF.

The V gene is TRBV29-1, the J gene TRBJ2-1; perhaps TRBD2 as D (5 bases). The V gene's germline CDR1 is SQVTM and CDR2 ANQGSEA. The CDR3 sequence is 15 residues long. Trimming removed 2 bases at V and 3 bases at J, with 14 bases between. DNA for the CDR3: TGCAGCGTTGAAATTGCGGGCGGCTACTACAATGAGCAGTTCTTC. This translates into CSVEIAGGYYNEQFF.

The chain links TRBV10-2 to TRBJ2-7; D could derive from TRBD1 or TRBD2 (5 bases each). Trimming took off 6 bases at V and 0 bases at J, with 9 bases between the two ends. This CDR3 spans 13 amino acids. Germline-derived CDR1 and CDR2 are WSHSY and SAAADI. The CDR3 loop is CASRWDVSYEQYF. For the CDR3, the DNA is TGCGCCAGCAGGTGGGACGTCTCCTACGAGCAGTACTTC.

The CDR3 loop reads CASSVEGLPMDGELFF. The DNA of the CDR3 is TGTGCCAGCAGCGTAGAAGGTCTGCCCATGGACGGGGAGCTGTTTTTT. The rearrangement uses TRBV9 and TRBJ2-2; no firm D call. V dropped 0 bases and J dropped 7 bases, with 16 bases sitting between them. Germline CDR1 and CDR2: SGDLS and YYNGEE. The CDR3 consists of 16 residues.

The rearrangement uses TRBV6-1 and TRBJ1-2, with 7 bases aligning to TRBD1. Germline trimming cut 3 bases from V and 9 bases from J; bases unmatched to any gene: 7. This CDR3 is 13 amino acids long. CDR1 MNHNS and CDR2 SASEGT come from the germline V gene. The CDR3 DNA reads TGTGCCAGCAGTGAGCCCGGGACAGAGAGCTACACCTTC. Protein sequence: CASSEPGTESYTF.

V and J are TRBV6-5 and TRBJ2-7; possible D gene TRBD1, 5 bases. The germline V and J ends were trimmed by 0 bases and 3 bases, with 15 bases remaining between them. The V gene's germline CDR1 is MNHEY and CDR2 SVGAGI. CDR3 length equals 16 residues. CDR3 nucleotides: TGTGCCAGCAGTTACTCTGACAGACCGACCCTCTACGAGCAGTACTTC. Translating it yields CASSYSDRPTLYEQYF.

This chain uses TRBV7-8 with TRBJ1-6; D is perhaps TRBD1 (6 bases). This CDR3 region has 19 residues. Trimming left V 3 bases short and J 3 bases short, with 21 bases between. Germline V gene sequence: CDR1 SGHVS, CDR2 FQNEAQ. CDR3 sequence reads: CASSFERRGGLSYNSPLHF. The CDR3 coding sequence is TGTGCCAGCAGCTTTGAAAGGAGGGGGGGCTTGAGCTATAATTCACCCCTCCACTTT.

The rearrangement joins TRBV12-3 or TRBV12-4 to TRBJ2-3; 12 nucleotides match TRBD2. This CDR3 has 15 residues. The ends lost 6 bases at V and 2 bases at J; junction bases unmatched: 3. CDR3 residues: CASRRLAGVTDTQYF. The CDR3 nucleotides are TGTGCCAGCAGACGACTAGCGGGAGTCACAGATACGCAGTATTTT.

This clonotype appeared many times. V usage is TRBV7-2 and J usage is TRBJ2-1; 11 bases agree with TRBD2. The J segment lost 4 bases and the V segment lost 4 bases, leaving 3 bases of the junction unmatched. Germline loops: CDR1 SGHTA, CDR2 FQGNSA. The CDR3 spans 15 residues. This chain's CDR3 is CASSSGLAGYNEQFF. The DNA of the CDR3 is TGTGCCAGCAGCTCTGGACTAGCGGGTTACAATGAGCAGTTCTTC.

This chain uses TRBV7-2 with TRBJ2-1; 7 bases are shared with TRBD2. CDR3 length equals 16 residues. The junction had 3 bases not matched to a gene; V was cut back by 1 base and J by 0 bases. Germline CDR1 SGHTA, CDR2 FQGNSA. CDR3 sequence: CASSLVGLDSYNEQFF. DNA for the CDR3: TGTGCCAGCAGCTTAGTAGGACTAGACTCCTACAATGAGCAGTTCTTC.

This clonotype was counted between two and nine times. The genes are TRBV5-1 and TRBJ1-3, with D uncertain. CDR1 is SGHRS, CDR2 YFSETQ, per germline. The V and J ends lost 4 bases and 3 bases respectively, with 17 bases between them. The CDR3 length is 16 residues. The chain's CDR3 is CASSRTESGSGNTIYF. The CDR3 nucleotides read TGCGCCAGCAGCCGCACGGAGTCGGGAAGTGGAAACACCATATATTTT.

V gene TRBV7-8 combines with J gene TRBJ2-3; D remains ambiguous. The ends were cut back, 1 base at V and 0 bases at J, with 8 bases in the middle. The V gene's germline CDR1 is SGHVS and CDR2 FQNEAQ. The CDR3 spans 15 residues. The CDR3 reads CASSLVGFSTDTQYF. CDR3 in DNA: TGTGCCAGCAGCTTAGTAGGGTTTAGCACAGATACGCAGTATTTT.

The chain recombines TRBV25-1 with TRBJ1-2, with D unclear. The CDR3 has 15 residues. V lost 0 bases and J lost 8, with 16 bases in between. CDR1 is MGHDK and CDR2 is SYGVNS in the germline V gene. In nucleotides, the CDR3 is TGTGCCAGCAGTGAATATACGGACCCGTTCGGGGGCTACACCTTC. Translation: CASSEYTDPFGGYTF.

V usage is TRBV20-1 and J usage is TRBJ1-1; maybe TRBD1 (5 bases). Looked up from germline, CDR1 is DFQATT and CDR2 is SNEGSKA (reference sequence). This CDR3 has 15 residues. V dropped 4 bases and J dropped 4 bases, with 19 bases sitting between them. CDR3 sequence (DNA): TGCAGTGCTAAACGGGCTGGGGGTGGGAGCACTGAAGCTTTCTTT. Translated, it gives CSAKRAGGGSTEAFF.

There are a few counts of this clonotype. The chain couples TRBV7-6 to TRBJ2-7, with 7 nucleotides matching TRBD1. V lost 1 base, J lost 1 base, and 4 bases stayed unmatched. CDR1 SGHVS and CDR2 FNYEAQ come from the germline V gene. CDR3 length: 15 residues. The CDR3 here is CASSLVQGESYEQYF. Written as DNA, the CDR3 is TGTGCCAGCAGCTTAGTCCAGGGGGAGTCCTACGAGCAGTACTTC. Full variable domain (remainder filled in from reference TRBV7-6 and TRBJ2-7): GAGVSQSPRYKVTKRGQDVALRCDPISGHVSLYWYRQALGQGPEFLTYFNYEAQQDKSGLPNDRFSAERPEGSISTLTIQRTEQRDSAMYRCASSLVQGESYEQYFGPGTRLTVT.

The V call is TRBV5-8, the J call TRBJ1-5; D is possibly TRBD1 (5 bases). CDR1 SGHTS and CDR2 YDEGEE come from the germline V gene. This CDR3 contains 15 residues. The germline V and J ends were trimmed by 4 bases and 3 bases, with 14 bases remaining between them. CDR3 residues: CASSRGRTSNQPQHF. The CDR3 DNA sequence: TGTGCCAGCAGCAGGGGACGGACTTCCAATCAGCCCCAGCATTTT.

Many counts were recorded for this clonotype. Here the CDR3 reads CASSQEVPTETDNEQFF. CDR3 DNA: TGCGCCAGCAGCCAAGAGGTTCCGACAGAGACGGACAATGAGCAGTTCTTC. The chain combines TRBV4-3 with TRBJ2-1, with D possibly TRBD1 on 5 matching bases. V dropped 0 bases and J dropped 5 bases, with 17 bases sitting between them. Germline V gene data show CDR1 as LGHNA and CDR2 as YSLEER. The CDR3 loop spans 17 amino acids.

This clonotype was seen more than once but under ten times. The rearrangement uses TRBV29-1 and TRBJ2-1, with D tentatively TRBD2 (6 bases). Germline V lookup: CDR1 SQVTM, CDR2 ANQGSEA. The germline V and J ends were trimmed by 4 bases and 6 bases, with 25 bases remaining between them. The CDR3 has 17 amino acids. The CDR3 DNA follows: TGCAGCGTTGCGGGCTGGGGGGTTAGGAGTCTAGGCAATGAGCAGTTCTTC. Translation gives CSVAGWGVRSLGNEQFF.